The TCR beta chain under discussion was sequenced for a study of CD8 T cells in Susac syndrome. Bulk CD8+ and CD4+ cells came from magnetic negative isolation; CD8+ TEMRA by FACS. V shed 9 bases and J 0 bases; nucleotides not matched to a gene: 1. The germline V gene encodes CDR1 KGHDR and CDR2 SFDVKD. The CDR3 runs to 13 residues. Reverse transcription of 0.5 to 1 ug RNA was performed with random hexamers. Across 54 Vbeta and 13 Jbeta, immunoSEQ multiplex PCR amplified TCR beta CDR3. Each CDR3 protein gets one entry after TCRdb re-called the immunoSEQ multiplex PCR reads with MiXCR. There are approximately 70,000 distinct CDR3 sequences in the sample; roughly 94% occur only once, and around 0.25% lies in the top ten.

The clonotype was recovered from a human donor in good health. The chain carries TRBV24-1 and TRBJ2-1; 7 bases align to TRBD1. Material: CD8+ T cells from PBMCs. The CDR3 reads CATRQGSYNEQFF. CDR3 nucleotides: TGTGCCACCCGACAGGGCTCCTACAATGAGCAGTTCTTC.